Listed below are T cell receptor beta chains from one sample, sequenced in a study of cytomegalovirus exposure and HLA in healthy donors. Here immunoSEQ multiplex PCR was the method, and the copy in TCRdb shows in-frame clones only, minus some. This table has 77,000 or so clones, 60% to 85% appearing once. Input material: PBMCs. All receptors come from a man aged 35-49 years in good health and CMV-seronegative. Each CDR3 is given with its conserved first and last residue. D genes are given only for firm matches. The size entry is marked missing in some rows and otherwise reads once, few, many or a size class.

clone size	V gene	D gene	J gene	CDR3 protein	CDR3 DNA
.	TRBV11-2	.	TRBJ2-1	CASSFSGDLYNEQFF	TGTGCCAGCAGCTTTTCAGGGGACCTATACAATGAGCAGTTCTTC
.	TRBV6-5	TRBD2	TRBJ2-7	CASSLLAGNYEQYF	TGTGCCAGCAGTTTACTAGCGGGAAACTACGAGCAGTACTTC
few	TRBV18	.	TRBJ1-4	CASSPVSRSGTNEKLFF	TGTGCCAGCTCACCAGTCTCTAGGTCTGGAACTAATGAAAAACTGTTTTTT
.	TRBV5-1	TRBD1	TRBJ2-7	CASSPDRAPTYEQYF	TGCGCCAGCAGCCCGGACAGGGCTCCAACCTACGAGCAGTACTTC
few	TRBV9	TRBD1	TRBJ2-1	CASSVEGQGGNEQFF	TGTGCCAGCAGCGTAGAAGGACAGGGAGGCAATGAGCAGTTCTTC
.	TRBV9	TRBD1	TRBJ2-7	CASSVQDRGLNGEQYF	TGTGCCAGCAGCGTCCAGGACAGGGGTTTGAATGGCGAGCAGTACTTC
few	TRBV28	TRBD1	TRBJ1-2	CASSFGTVGYTF	TGTGCCAGCAGTTTCGGGACAGTTGGCTACACCTTC
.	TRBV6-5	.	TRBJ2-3	CASSRQARGTDTQYF	TGTGCCAGCAGTCGACAGGCAAGGGGAACAGATACGCAGTATTTT
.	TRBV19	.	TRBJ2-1	CASSMQGPSYNEQFF	TGTGCCAGTAGTATGCAGGGCCCCTCCTACAATGAGCAGTTCTTC
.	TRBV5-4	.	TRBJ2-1	CASSYGQSSYNEQFF	TGTGCCAGCAGCTATGGACAGAGCTCCTACAATGAGCAGTTCTTC
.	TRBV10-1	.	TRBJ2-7	CASNAGLSYEQYF	TGCGCCAGCAACGCGGGTCTCTCCTACGAGCAGTACTTC
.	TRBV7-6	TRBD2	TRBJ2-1	CASSKEPRGRAKNYNEQFF	TGTGCCAGCAGTAAAGAACCCCGCGGGAGGGCGAAAAATTACAATGAGCAGTTCTTC
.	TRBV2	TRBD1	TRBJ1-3	CASSAGTGSGNTIYF	TGTGCCAGCAGTGCAGGGACAGGCTCTGGAAACACCATATATTTT
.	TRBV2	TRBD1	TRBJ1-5	CASSLRQGLNAQHF	TGTGCCAGCAGCCTTCGACAGGGGCTAAACGCCCAGCATTTT
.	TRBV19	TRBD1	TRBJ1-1	CASSMDRENEAFF	TGTGCCAGTAGTATGGACAGGGAAAATGAAGCTTTCTTT
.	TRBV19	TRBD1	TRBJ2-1	CASSIRGYEQFF	TGTGCCAGTAGTATCAGGGGGTACGAGCAGTTCTTC
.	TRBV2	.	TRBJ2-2	CASHSVDSNTGELFF	TGTGCCAGTCATAGCGTAGACTCGAACACCGGGGAGCTGTTTTTT
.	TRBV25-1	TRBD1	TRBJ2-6	CASSEWGTGYAGANVLTF	TGTGCCAGCAGTGAATGGGGGACAGGGTACGCTGGGGCCAACGTCCTGACTTTC
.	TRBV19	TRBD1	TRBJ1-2	CASKETGTLDYGYTF	TGTGCCAGTAAAGAGACAGGGACGTTGGACTATGGCTACACCTTC
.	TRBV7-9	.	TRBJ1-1	CASSLGTQTEAFF	TGTGCCAGCAGCTTAGGGACACAAACAGAAGCTTTCTTT
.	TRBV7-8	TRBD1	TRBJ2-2	CASSPTGAHGELFF	TGTGCCAGCAGCCCTACAGGGGCCCACGGGGAGCTGTTTTTT
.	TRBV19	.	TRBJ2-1	CATQAYNEQFF	TGTGCCACCCAAGCATACAATGAGCAGTTCTTC
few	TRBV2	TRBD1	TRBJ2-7	CASSEEGAGEQYF	TGTGCCAGCAGTGAAGAGGGGGCGGGTGAGCAGTACTTC
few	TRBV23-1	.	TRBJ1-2	CASRLRNYGYTF	TGCGCCAGCAGGTTGAGGAACTATGGCTACACCTTC
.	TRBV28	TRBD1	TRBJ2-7	CASSSLGQGAREQYF	TGTGCCAGCAGTTCTCTGGGACAGGGGGCGCGTGAGCAGTACTTC
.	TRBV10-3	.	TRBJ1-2	CAIGTPAGYTF	TGTGCCATCGGGACACCGGCGGGCTACACCTTC
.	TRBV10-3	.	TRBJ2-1	CAITAGAYNEQFF	TGTGCCATCACGGCCGGGGCCTACAATGAGCAGTTCTTC
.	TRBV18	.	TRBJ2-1	CASSTRGRYNEQFF	TGTGCCAGCTCAACCAGGGGTAGATACAATGAGCAGTTCTTC
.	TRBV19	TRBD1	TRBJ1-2	CASSIVPPGQGALDYGYTF	TGTGCCAGTAGTATAGTTCCCCCGGGACAGGGGGCGCTGGACTATGGCTACACCTTC
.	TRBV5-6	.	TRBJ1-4	CASSFGGMNEKLFF	TGTGCCAGCAGCTTTGGAGGGATGAATGAAAAACTGTTTTTT
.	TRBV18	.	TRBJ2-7	CASSLLTTTSTEQYF	TGTGCCAGCTCACTTCTGACAACAACTAGCACCGAGCAGTACTTC
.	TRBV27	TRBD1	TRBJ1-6	CASSLQGADPLHF	TGTGCCAGCAGCCTACAGGGGGCTGATCCCCTCCACTTT
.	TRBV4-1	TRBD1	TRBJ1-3	CASSLGRQGPISGNTIYF	TGCGCCAGCAGCCTGGGGAGACAGGGACCCATCTCTGGAAACACCATATATTTT
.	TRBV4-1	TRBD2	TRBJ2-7	CASSQLTGLAHEQYF	TGCGCCAGCAGCCAATTGACGGGACTAGCCCACGAGCAGTACTTC
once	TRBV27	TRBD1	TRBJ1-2	CASSLFGTGEHTF	TGTGCCAGCAGTTTATTTGGGACAGGGGAACACACCTTC
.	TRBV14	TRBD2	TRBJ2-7	CASSQEQIGLAGVPRGQYF	TGTGCCAGCAGCCAAGAACAGATTGGACTAGCGGGAGTACCCCGGGGGCAGTACTTC
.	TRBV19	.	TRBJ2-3	CASSMAGGTSTDTQYF	TGTGCCAGTAGTATGGCCGGGGGAACTAGCACAGATACGCAGTATTTT
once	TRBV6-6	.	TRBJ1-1	CASSYSQDSPEAFF	TGTGCCAGCAGTTATTCGCAGGACAGTCCTGAAGCTTTCTTT
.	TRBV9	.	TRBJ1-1	CASSVVSGRGNTEAFF	TGTGCCAGCAGCGTAGTTTCTGGCAGGGGGAACACTGAAGCTTTCTTT
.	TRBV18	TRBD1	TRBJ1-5	CASSQTGINQPQHF	TGTGCCAGCTCACAGACAGGGATCAATCAGCCCCAGCATTTT
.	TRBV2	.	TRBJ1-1	CASGRRGVTEAFF	TGTGCCAGCGGGAGACGAGGAGTAACTGAAGCTTTCTTT
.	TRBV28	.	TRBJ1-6	CASSSQGKSLHF	TGTGCCAGCAGTTCCCAGGGTAAATCCCTCCACTTT
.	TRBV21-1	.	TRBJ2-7	CASTKRRGAGYEQYF	TGTGCCAGCACTAAGAGGCGGGGCGCCGGCTACGAGCAGTACTTC
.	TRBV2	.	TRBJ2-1	CASRLQGSEQFF	TGTGCCAGCAGGCTACAGGGTAGTGAGCAGTTCTTC
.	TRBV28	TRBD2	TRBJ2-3	CASSIIAAGGWGVSDTQYF	TGTGCCAGCAGCATAATAGCTGCGGGAGGCTGGGGGGTTTCAGATACGCAGTATTTT
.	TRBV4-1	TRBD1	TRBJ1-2	CASSPSPRDRIDGYTF	TGCGCCAGCAGCCCATCCCCCCGGGACAGGATAGATGGCTACACCTTC
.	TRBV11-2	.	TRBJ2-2	CASSSLTGMNTGELFF	TGTGCCAGCAGCTCCCTCACGGGGATGAACACCGGGGAGCTGTTTTTT
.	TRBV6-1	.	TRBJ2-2	CASSGGTVNTGELFF	TGTGCCAGCAGCGGGGGAACAGTCAACACCGGGGAGCTGTTTTTT
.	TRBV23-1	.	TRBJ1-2	CASSREQANYGYTF	TGCGCCAGCAGTCGTGAACAGGCTAACTATGGCTACACCTTC
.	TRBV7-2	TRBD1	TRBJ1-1	CASSPPGGWTEAFF	TGTGCCAGCAGCCCCCCAGGGGGTTGGACTGAAGCTTTCTTT
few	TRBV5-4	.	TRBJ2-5	CASSSAGQIRETQYF	TGTGCCAGCAGCTCGGCGGGACAGATACGGGAGACCCAGTACTTC
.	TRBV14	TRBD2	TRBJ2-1	CASSQPLISGSRSYNEQFF	TGTGCCAGCAGCCAACCTCTCATTAGCGGGAGCCGCTCCTACAATGAGCAGTTCTTC
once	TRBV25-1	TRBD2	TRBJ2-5	CASSDSGSWETQYF	TGTGCCAGCAGTGATAGCGGGAGCTGGGAGACCCAGTACTTC
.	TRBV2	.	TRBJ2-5	CASSEDAGETQYF	TGTGCCAGCAGTGAAGATGCAGGAGAGACCCAGTACTTC
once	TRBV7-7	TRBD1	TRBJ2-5	CASSLGGTGQETQYF	TGTGCTAGCAGCTTAGGAGGGACAGGGCAGGAGACCCAGTACTTC
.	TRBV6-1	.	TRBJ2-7	CASDTGYPYEQYF	TGTGCCAGCGACACGGGATACCCCTACGAGCAGTACTTC
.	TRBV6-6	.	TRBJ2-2	CASSYFQGTNTGELFF	TGTGCCAGCAGTTATTTTCAGGGAACGAACACCGGGGAGCTGTTTTTT